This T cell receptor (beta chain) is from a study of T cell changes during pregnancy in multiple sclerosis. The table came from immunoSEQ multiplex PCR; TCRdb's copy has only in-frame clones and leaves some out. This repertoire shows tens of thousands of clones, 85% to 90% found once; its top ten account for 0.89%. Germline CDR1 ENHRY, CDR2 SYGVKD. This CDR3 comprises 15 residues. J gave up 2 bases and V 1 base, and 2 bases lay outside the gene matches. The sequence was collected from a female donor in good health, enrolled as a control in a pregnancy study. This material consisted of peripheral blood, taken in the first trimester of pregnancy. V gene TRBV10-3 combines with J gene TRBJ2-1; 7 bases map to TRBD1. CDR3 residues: CAISEWQGAYNEQFF. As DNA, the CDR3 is TGTGCCATCAGTGAGTGGCAGGGGGCCTACAATGAGCAGTTCTTC.